The 17 T cell receptor beta chains below come from one sample, sequenced in a study of blood T cell repertoires in COVID-19. Sequenced by immunoSEQ multiplex PCR; TCRdb stores in-frame clones only, minus some. This table has about 100,000 clones, 90% appearing once. Specimen: peripheral blood. The receptors derive from a man aged 18-30 years with COVID-19, enrolled during active disease.

This clone was recorded once. The junction and the germline gene differ at one end; a read error may be behind it. The CDR3 bases are TGCAGTGCTAGTGGGGCTCTGGGGGCGCTGACTAATGAAAAACTGCTTTTT. Translated: CSASGALGALTNEKLLF. The chain has TRBV20-1 and TRBJ1-4, with D tentatively TRBD1 (6 bases). The length of the CDR3 is 17 residues. Looked up from germline, CDR1 is DFQATT and CDR2 is SNEGSKA (reference sequence).

The chain recombines TRBV7-9 with TRBJ1-2, with 9 bases matching TRBD1. CDR3 length: 13 amino acids. Looked up from germline, CDR1 is SEHNR and CDR2 is FQNEAQ (reference sequence). V was clipped by 5 bases and J by 10 bases; unmatched bases: 8. CDR3 amino acids: CASSRLGTGYYTF. As DNA, the CDR3 is TGTGCCAGCAGCCGTCTTGGGACAGGGTACTACACCTTC.

This chain connects TRBV5-1 to TRBJ2-3; D remains unclear. Germline CDR1 reads SGHRS; CDR2 reads YFSETQ. V was pared by 1 base and J by 2 bases, with 8 bases between. The CDR3 has 14 residues. CDR3 loop: CASSLWRLTDTQYF. The CDR3 DNA sequence: TGCGCCAGCAGCTTGTGGCGGCTCACAGATACGCAGTATTTT.

DNA for the CDR3: TGTGCCAGTAGTATGAGCCGGGGAGAAAACACCATATATTTT. Protein: CASSMSRGENTIYF. V is TRBV19 and J is TRBJ1-3; D not resolved. Trimming removed 3 bases at V and 6 bases at J, with 12 bases between. Germline V CDR1 and CDR2: LNHDA, SQIVND (reference sequence). The CDR3 consists of 14 residues.

The V call is TRBV7-2, the J call TRBJ1-2, with D perhaps TRBD1 (5 bases). The CDR3 sequence is 15 residues long. Germline assignment: CDR1 SGHTA and CDR2 FQGNSA. V dropped 1 base and J dropped 10 bases, with 19 bases sitting between them. The CDR3 coding sequence is TGTGCCAGCAGCTTAGTTTCCGAGTGGACATCTTACTACACCTTC. Translated, it gives CASSLVSEWTSYYTF.

This sequence joins TRBV30 and TRBJ1-1; tentative D call: TRBD1 (5 bases). V lost 3 bases and J 1 base, leaving 12 bases between the germline ends. Germline V gives CDR1 GTSNPN, CDR2 SVGIG (reference sequence). This CDR3 is built from 14 residues. Here the CDR3 DNA reads TGTGCCTGGAGGCGCCGACAGACGAACACTGAAGCTTTCTTT. This encodes CAWRRRQTNTEAFF.

The chain uses TRBV4-1 and TRBJ2-7; 7 bases map to TRBD1. The CDR3 contains 16 residues. V trimming: 0 bases; J trimming: 2 bases; junction bases outside the gene matches: 7. CDR1 is MGHRA, CDR2 YSYEKL, per germline. The CDR3 bases are TGCGCCAGCAGCCAAGACGGCAGGGGGTTTCCCTACGAGCAGTACTTC. It is translated as CASSQDGRGFPYEQYF.

The chain is built from TRBV7-6 and TRBJ1-4; no clear D. The length of the CDR3 is 15 residues. Trimming left V 5 bases short and J 3 bases short, with 13 bases between. In germline, CDR1 is SGHVS, CDR2 FNYEAQ. CDR3 in amino acids: CASSNYLRANEKLFF. The DNA of the CDR3 is TGTGCCAGCAGCAACTACCTGAGGGCTAATGAAAAACTGTTTTTT.

The CDR3 reads CAREGQDLPRYGYTF. CDR3 in DNA: TGTGCCAGAGAGGGACAGGACCTTCCTAGATATGGCTACACCTTC. The rearrangement joins TRBV2 to TRBJ1-2, with TRBD1 identical over 8 bases. CDR3 length: 15 amino acids. Germline CDR1 and CDR2: SNHLY and FYNNEI. The ends lost 9 bases at V and 5 bases at J; junction bases unmatched: 14. Combining the CDR3 with reference TRBV2 and TRBJ1-2 gives the whole variable domain EPEVTQTPSHQVTQMGQEVILRCVPISNHLYFYWYRQILGQKVEFLVSFYNNEISEKSEIFDDQFSVERPDGSNFTLKIRSTKLEDSAMYFCAREGQDLPRYGYTFGSGTRLTVV.

The chain uses TRBV3-1 (or the pseudogene TRBV3-2) and TRBJ2-5, with TRBD2 identical over 9 bases. The CDR3 length is 16 residues. Germline loops: CDR1 LGHDT, CDR2 YNNKEL (reference sequence). J gave up 5 bases and V 4 bases, and 11 bases lay outside the gene matches. In DNA form, the CDR3 reads TGTGCCAGCAGCCGACCCCTAGCGGGGAGGTGGGAGACCCAGTACTTC. Translated: CASSRPLAGRWETQYF.

This clone came up once. The chain recombines TRBV6-5 with TRBJ1-6; possibly TRBD1 for D (6 bases). This CDR3 contains 15 residues. Trimming pared 0 bases from V and 10 bases from J, leaving 13 bases between. Germline-derived CDR1 and CDR2 are MNHEY and SVGAGI. Here the CDR3 reads CASSYSGGQRSPLHF. The CDR3 region has the DNA TGTGCCAGCAGTTACTCGGGGGGGCAGCGGTCACCCCTCCACTTT.

The chain uses TRBV6-5 and TRBJ2-7; the match to TRBD1 covers 9 bases. The V segment lost 5 bases and the J segment 4 bases; nucleotides outside the gene matches: 9. The CDR3 runs 15 residues. Per germline, CDR1 MNHEY and CDR2 SVGAGI. CDR3 sequence: CASSRGRDRGYEQYF. CDR3 in DNA: TGTGCCAGCAGTCGGGGGCGTGACAGGGGGTACGAGCAGTACTTC.

V is TRBV5-5 and J is TRBJ2-7, with 9 bases identical to TRBD2. CDR1 SGHKS and CDR2 YYEKEE come from the germline V gene (reference sequence). CDR3 size: 15 residues. With 2 bases clipped from V and 6 bases from J, the junction kept 9 bases outside the gene matches. The DNA of the CDR3 is TGTGCCAGCAGCTTAAGTGGGACTAGCCGGGCCGAGCAGTACTTC. As protein: CASSLSGTSRAEQYF.

CDR3 DNA: TGTGCCAGCAGTTTATTTCCGGACAGGGCTACGATAGCTTTCTTT. Its protein product is CASSLFPDRATIAFF. The V gene is TRBV27, the J gene TRBJ1-1; 8 bases fit TRBD1. The germline gives CDR1 MNHEY, CDR2 SMNVEV (reference sequence). This CDR3 contains 15 residues. J was trimmed by 10 bases and V by 1 base; bases with no gene match: 11.

This chain joins TRBV4-3 and TRBJ1-4; tentatively, D is TRBD1 (6 bases). V was trimmed by 3 bases and J by 4 bases, leaving 21 bases between them. Germline loops: CDR1 LGHNA, CDR2 YSLEER. This CDR3 contains 18 residues. CDR3 DNA: TGCGCCAGCAGCCAGGGTGGTTTCACAGGGTACATTAATGAAAAACTGTTTTTT. The encoded protein is CASSQGGFTGYINEKLFF.

The chain has TRBV30 and TRBJ1-5; D gene uncertain. V lost 0 bases, J lost 0 bases, and 9 bases lay in between. The germline CDR1 and CDR2 sequences are GTSNPN and SVGIG (reference sequence). The CDR3 sequence is 15 residues long. In DNA, the CDR3 is TGTGCCTGGAGTGTAGGCCGGGGTAGCAATCAGCCCCAGCATTTT. It specifies CAWSVGRGSNQPQHF.

This sequence joins TRBV29-1 and TRBJ2-7, with 8 bases aligning to TRBD1. The V and J ends lost 5 bases and 3 bases, in that order; junction bases with no gene match: 6. This CDR3 region has 13 residues. Germline loops: CDR1 SQVTM, CDR2 ANQGSEA. For the CDR3, the DNA is TGCAGCGTTCCAGGACAGGGCCTCTACGAGCAGTACTTC. Translated: CSVPGQGLYEQYF.